Below, 23 T cell receptor beta chains from the same sample are listed, as sequenced in a study of cytomegalovirus exposure and HLA in healthy donors. PCR amplification relied on 60 Vbeta primers (plus 13 Jbeta primers). Measured with immunoSEQ multiplex PCR; TCRdb has only the in-frame clones, and not every one. The table shows some 190,000 clones, with around 90% occurring only once. Sequencing was done on a sample of PBMCs. Every receptor here comes from a woman under 30 in good health and CMV-seronegative.

This clone has a handful of counts. The chain uses TRBV2 and TRBJ2-1; possibly TRBD1 for D (6 bases). CDR3 size: 15 residues. Trimming took 5 bases from V and 0 from J, leaving 11 bases between them. The V gene's germline CDR1 is SNHLY and CDR2 FYNNEI. CDR3 coding DNA: TGTGCCAGCAGTCCAGGGGATCCCTCCTACAATGAGCAGTTCTTC. It translates to CASSPGDPSYNEQFF.

The chain couples TRBV4-1 to TRBJ2-1; 7 positions agree with TRBD1. The J segment lost 7 bases and the V segment lost 2 bases, leaving 8 bases of the junction unmatched. From germline, CDR1 is MGHRA and CDR2 YSYEKL. The CDR3 consists of 15 residues. The CDR3 DNA reads TGCGCCAGCAGCCAACGAGGGGGCCTGGGGAATGAGCAGTTCTTC. Protein: CASSQRGGLGNEQFF.

The gene calls are TRBV2 and TRBJ1-2; D not resolved. Trimming took 5 bases from V and 3 from J, leaving 19 bases between them. Germline V gene sequence: CDR1 SNHLY, CDR2 FYNNEI. The CDR3 length is 16 residues. DNA for the CDR3: TGTGCCAGCAGTAAGACCGGAGGAGGACGGGACTATGGCTACACCTTC. This sequence encodes CASSKTGGGRDYGYTF.

The chain has TRBV5-1 and TRBJ2-3; a possible D gene is TRBD1 (6 bases). CDR1 and CDR2 (germline): SGHRS, YFSETQ. This CDR3 is built from 14 residues. V lost 4 bases and J 0 bases, leaving 9 bases between the germline ends. The CDR3 is CASSTGQSTDTQYF. The CDR3 nucleotides are TGCGCCAGCAGCACAGGACAGAGCACAGATACGCAGTATTTT.

V gene TRBV10-3 combines with J gene TRBJ2-5; 10 bases agree with TRBD1. The ends lost 3 bases at V and 0 bases at J; junction bases unmatched: 4. This CDR3 comprises 16 residues. CDR1 is ENHRY and CDR2 is SYGVKD in the germline V gene. The CDR3, as DNA: TGTGCCATCAGTGATCGGACAGGGGGGGACCAAGAGACCCAGTACTTC. Amino acids: CAISDRTGGDQETQYF.

In its sample, this clone was seen a few times. This sequence joins TRBV19 and TRBJ2-7; 7 positions agree with TRBD1. CDR1 is LNHDA, CDR2 SQIVND, per germline (reference sequence). This CDR3 region has 16 residues. J gave up 0 bases and V 4 bases, and 9 bases lay outside the gene matches. In DNA, the CDR3 is TGTGCCAGTAGTAGCCGCGGACAGGCGAGCTCCTACGAGCAGTACTTC. Its translation is CASSSRGQASSYEQYF.

V and J are TRBV30 and TRBJ1-3; D is perhaps TRBD1 (5 bases). V shed 2 bases and J shed 4 bases, with 12 bases lying between them. The germline CDR1 and CDR2 sequences are GTSNPN and SVGIG (reference sequence). This CDR3 is 14 amino acids long. CDR3 in amino acids: CAWSQGYLGNTIYF. The CDR3 coding sequence is TGTGCCTGGAGTCAGGGCTATCTGGGAAACACCATATATTTT.

The chain is built from TRBV7-6 and TRBJ2-5; 10 nucleotides agree with TRBD2. From germline, CDR1 is SGHVS and CDR2 FNYEAQ. V shed 5 bases, J shed 3 bases, and the junction held 9 bases outside the gene matches. The CDR3 sequence is 16 residues long. The CDR3 loop reads CASSPRTSGDKETQYF. The CDR3 region has the DNA TGTGCCAGCAGCCCTAGAACTAGCGGGGATAAAGAGACCCAGTACTTC.

Only one count was recorded for this clone. Other DNA sequences in the sample encode the same CDR3. The rearrangement joins TRBV7-2 to TRBJ2-7; 7 bases align to TRBD2. CDR3 size: 15 residues. Germline CDR1 is SGHTA and CDR2 is FQGNSA. With V trimmed by 3 bases and J by 2 bases, 7 bases remained unmatched. The CDR3 DNA reads as TGTGCCAGCAGCTTGTCGTCAGGGAGGGCCTACGAGCAGTACTTC. This translates into CASSLSSGRAYEQYF.

The V gene is TRBV27, the J gene TRBJ1-6; a possible D gene is TRBD1 (5 bases). Germline values: CDR1 MNHEY, CDR2 SMNVEV (reference sequence). Trimming removed 6 bases from V and 4 bases from J, with 10 bases in between. The CDR3 is 14 residues long. The CDR3 region has the DNA TGTGCCAGCAGAACGACAGCATATAATTCACCCCTCCACTTT. It codes for CASRTTAYNSPLHF.

The chain combines TRBV7-8 with TRBJ2-2, with 8 bases identical to TRBD2. Trimming at V came to 4 bases and at J to 0 bases, leaving 4 bases not matched to a gene. Germline CDR1 is SGHVS and CDR2 is FQNEAQ. CDR3 size: 16 residues. This CDR3 reads CASSSRSGTNTGELFF. CDR3 DNA: TGTGCCAGCAGCTCCCGTAGCGGGACGAACACCGGGGAGCTGTTTTTT.

The chain employs TRBV4-2 and TRBJ2-3; 8 bases match TRBD1. Germline assignment: CDR1 LGHNA and CDR2 YNFKEQ. This CDR3 region has 16 residues. Losses at the gene ends were 3 bases for V and 8 bases for J; bases not matched to a gene: 13. CDR3 in DNA: TGTGCCAGCAGCCAGCCATCAGGACAGGGTCGAGTTACGCAGTATTTT. It encodes CASSQPSGQGRVTQYF.

The chain combines TRBV28 with TRBJ1-6; 9 bases map to TRBD1. J gave up 5 bases and V 3 bases, and 8 bases lay outside the gene matches. The CDR3 totals 17 residues. CDR1 is MDHEN and CDR2 is SYDVKM in the germline V gene. The chain's CDR3 is CASSLGQGTGNNSPLHF. The CDR3 nucleotides are TGTGCCAGCAGTTTGGGGCAGGGGACAGGGAATAATTCACCCCTCCACTTT.

This clone was seen only once. The rearrangement links TRBV4-2 to TRBJ2-7; TRBD2 matches at 12 bases. The CDR3 is made up of 19 amino acids. The junction had 13 bases not matched to a gene; V was cut back by 0 bases and J by 4 bases. Looked up from germline, CDR1 is LGHNA and CDR2 is YNFKEQ. CDR3 loop: CASSQEGLAGGPPGYEQYF. The CDR3 nucleotides are TGTGCCAGCAGCCAAGAAGGCCTAGCGGGAGGGCCGCCGGGGTACGAGCAGTACTTC.

V is TRBV6-1 and J is TRBJ2-5; 8 bases are shared with TRBD1. The J call may be mistaken, given a closer DNA end match to TRBJ2-7. Germline V gene sequence: CDR1 MNHNS, CDR2 SASEGT. The length of the CDR3 is 14 residues. The CDR3 region has the DNA TGTGCCAGCAGGCCGACAGGGGTAGACTACGAGCAGTACTTC. This codes for CASRPTGVDYEQYF.

The chain joins TRBV29-1 to TRBJ2-7; 11 nucleotides match TRBD2. Germline V CDR1 and CDR2: SQVTM, ANQGSEA. The CDR3 length is 12 residues. CDR3 in DNA: TGCAGTGCTGGACTAGCGGGTGGCGAGCAGTACTTC. Translated: CSAGLAGGEQYF.

This clone showed up just a few times. This chain links TRBV29-1 with TRBJ2-7; 11 bases agree with TRBD1. CDR1 is SQVTM and CDR2 is ANQGSEA in the germline V gene. This CDR3 region has 14 residues. V shed 6 bases, J shed 4 bases, and the junction held 8 bases outside the gene matches. For the CDR3, the DNA is TGCAGCGTCGCTGTCGGGACAGGGGGGTACGAGCAGTACTTC. Translation gives CSVAVGTGGYEQYF.

J is TRBJ2-7 and V is TRBV5-1; D not resolved. CDR1 and CDR2 (germline): SGHRS, YFSETQ. The germline V and J ends were trimmed by 4 bases and 9 bases, with 14 bases remaining between them. This CDR3 has 12 residues. The CDR3 reads CASSIPGPRQYF. In nucleotides, the CDR3 is TGCGCCAGCAGCATTCCAGGTCCCCGGCAGTACTTC.

This clone has a single count. The V gene is TRBV6-5, the J gene TRBJ2-3, with TRBD2 identical over 11 bases. The CDR3 runs 15 residues. Germline-derived CDR1 and CDR2 are MNHEY and SVGAGI. V dropped 6 bases and J dropped 1; count of bases not matched to a gene: 3. The CDR3 loop reads CASSLSGRGTDTQYF. The CDR3 DNA sequence: TGTGCCAGCAGCCTTAGCGGGAGGGGCACAGATACGCAGTATTTT.

The genes are TRBV29-1 and TRBJ2-1; 16 bases align to TRBD2. The germline V gene encodes CDR1 SQVTM and CDR2 ANQGSEA. This CDR3 contains 18 residues. The V gene end was trimmed by 4 bases and the J gene end by 4 bases; junction bases not matched to a gene: 10. CDR3 coding DNA: TGCAGCGTTGGCGGGGGGACTAGCGGGAGGGCCGGGTACAATGAGCAGTTCTTC. As protein: CSVGGGTSGRAGYNEQFF.

The CDR3 region is CSVAGFQWNTEAFF. Here the CDR3 DNA reads TGTTCCGTTGCAGGGTTCCAATGGAACACTGAAGCTTTCTTT. This chain links TRBV7-9 with TRBJ1-1; D is possibly TRBD1 (5 bases). Germline CDR1 is SEHNR and CDR2 is FQNEAQ (reference sequence). This CDR3 is 14 amino acids long. Complete variable domain (other parts from reference TRBV7-9 and TRBJ1-1): DTGVSQNPRHKITKRGQNVTFRCDPISEHNRLYWYRQTLGQGPEFLTYFQNEAQLEKSRLLSDRFSAERPKGSFSTLEIQRTEQGDSAMYLCSVAGFQWNTEAFFGQGTRLTVV.

The chain recombines TRBV6-1 with TRBJ1-3; D is unresolved. This CDR3 contains 15 residues. Trimming cost V 6 bases and J 0 bases, with 12 bases left between them. The germline V gene encodes CDR1 MNHNS and CDR2 SASEGT. CDR3 coding DNA: TGTGCCAGCAGCCCCCTCGTCGGCTCTGGAAACACCATATATTTT. Encoded protein: CASSPLVGSGNTIYF.

V gene TRBV5-8 combines with J gene TRBJ1-6, with 7 bases identical to TRBD1. There are 13 residues in the CDR3. Germline V gene data show CDR1 as SGHTS and CDR2 as YDEGEE. The V and J ends lost 1 base and 10 bases, in that order; junction bases with no gene match: 2. In DNA form, the CDR3 reads TGTGCCAGCAGCTTGAACAGGGGATCACCCCTCCACTTT. Protein sequence: CASSLNRGSPLHF.